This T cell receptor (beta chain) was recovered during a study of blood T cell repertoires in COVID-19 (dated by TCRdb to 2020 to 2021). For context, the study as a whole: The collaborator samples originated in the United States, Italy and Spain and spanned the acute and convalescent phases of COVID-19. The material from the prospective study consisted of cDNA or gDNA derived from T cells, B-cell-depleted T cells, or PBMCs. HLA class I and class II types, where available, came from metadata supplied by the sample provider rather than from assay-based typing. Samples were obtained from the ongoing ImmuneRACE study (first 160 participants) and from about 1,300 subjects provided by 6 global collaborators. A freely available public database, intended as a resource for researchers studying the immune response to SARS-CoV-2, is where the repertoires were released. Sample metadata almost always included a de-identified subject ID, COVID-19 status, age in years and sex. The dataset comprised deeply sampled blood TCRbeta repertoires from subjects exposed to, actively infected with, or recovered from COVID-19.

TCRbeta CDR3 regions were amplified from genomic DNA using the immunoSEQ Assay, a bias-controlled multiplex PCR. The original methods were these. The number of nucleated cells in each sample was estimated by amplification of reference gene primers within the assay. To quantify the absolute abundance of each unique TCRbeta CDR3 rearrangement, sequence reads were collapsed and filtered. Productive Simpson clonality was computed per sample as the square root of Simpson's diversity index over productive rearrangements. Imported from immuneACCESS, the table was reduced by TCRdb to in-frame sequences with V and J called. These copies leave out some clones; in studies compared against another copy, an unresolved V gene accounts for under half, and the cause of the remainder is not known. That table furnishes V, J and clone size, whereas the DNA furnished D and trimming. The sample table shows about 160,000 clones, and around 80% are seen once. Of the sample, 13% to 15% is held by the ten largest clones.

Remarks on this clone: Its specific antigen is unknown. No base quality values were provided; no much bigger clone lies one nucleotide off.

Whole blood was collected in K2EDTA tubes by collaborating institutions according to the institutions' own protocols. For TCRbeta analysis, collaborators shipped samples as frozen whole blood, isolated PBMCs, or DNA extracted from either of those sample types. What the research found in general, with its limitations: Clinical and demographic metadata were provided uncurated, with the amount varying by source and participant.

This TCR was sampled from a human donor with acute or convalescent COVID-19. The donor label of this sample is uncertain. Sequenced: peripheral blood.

The nucleotides read TGTGCCAGCAGCCCCGTAGGGGGCCGGACTGAAGCTTTCTTT. Its protein reads: CASSPVGGRTEAFF. The V gene is TRBV21-1 and the J gene is TRBJ1-1; TRBD1, the D gene given by the table, was not confirmed from the DNA. TRBV21-1 constitutes a pseudogene. Taken from cysteine to phenylalanine, the CDR3 has 14 residues. Kept here is only the CDR3 DNA, which spans 42 bases and is read in frame from base 1.